This TCR beta chain is from a study of vaccination effects on CD4 cells after COVID-19. The repertoire was sequenced with immunoSEQ multiplex PCR; TCRdb's copy has only in-frame clones and lacks some. The sample has 30,000 to 40,000 clones; almost 85% are singletons. This clone was counted between two and nine times. Its antigen is currently unknown. Antigen-specific CD4+ T cells were expanded (with viral peptide pools) by the ViraFEST assay ahead of sequencing. Isolation of CD4+ T cells took place after nine to ten days of culture. Either the BNT162b2 or mRNA-1273 vaccine was given to participants in two doses. PBMC cultures contained some 2.1 million cells per well, about 11 IU/ml IL-2 and about 9.7 ug/ml peptides. Half the medium was replaced with IL-2 medium on days 3 and 7. The germline gives CDR1 MGHRA, CDR2 YSYEKL. CDR3 size: 17 residues. V shed 1 base and J shed 7 bases, with 17 bases lying between them.

V and J are TRBV4-1 and TRBJ1-6, with D maybe TRBD1 (5 bases). Sequences were derived from CD4+ T cells from PBMCs cultured with HCoV-NL63 spike peptides, sampled after COVID-19 vaccination. The sequence was obtained from a human donor who received a COVID-19 vaccine. Some clones in this sample may be carry-over from other donors' samples. CDR3 DNA sequence: TGCGCCAGCAGCCAAGTGATTGGGGGTCCTTCGAATTCACCCCTCCACTTT. This sequence encodes CASSQVIGGPSNSPLHF.